This T cell receptor beta chain is from a study of CD8+ T cells in alopecia areata. Sequencing used cDNA as its template, made by extracting RNA and reverse transcribing it. Data came from immunoSEQ multiplex PCR; TCRdb stores just in-frame clones and leaves some out. The data hold under 250,000 clones, with 66% observed a single time. Trimming took 5 bases from V and 5 from J; bases not matched to a gene: 5. The V gene's germline CDR1 is SGHTA and CDR2 FQGNSA. CDR3 length: 15 residues. Treatment denoted: oral pan-JAK inhibitor, 5-10 mg twice daily. Cell sorting was applied to PBMCs, and CD4+ and CD8+ T cells were collected.

The sequence was collected from a human donor with alopecia areata. The J gene is TRBJ2-1, the V gene TRBV7-2; 11 nucleotides agree with TRBD2. The sequencing here drew on CD4+ T cells sorted from blood, taken at week 44, from a patient treated with tofacitinib. In nucleotides, the CDR3 is TGTGCCAGCAGCCCGACTAGCGGGAAGAACAATGAGCAGTTCTTC. This encodes CASSPTSGKNNEQFF. Complete variable domain (other parts from reference TRBV7-2 and TRBJ2-1): GAGVSQSPSNKVTEKGKDVELRCDPISGHTALYWYRQSLGQGLEFLIYFQGNSAPDKSGLPSDRFSAERTGGSVSTLTIQRTQQEDSAVYLCASSPTSGKNNEQFFGPGTRLTVL.